This T cell receptor beta chain appears in the sequencing data of a study of Ad26.COV2.S vaccination and SARS-CoV-2 variants. Study results and caveats: Analytic work on TCR breadth and depth might have understated the full extent of total T cell responses. Ad26.COV2.S recipients had broader spike-specific TCRs (P = 0.0014).

Sequencing was performed with immunoSEQ multiplex PCR; in TCRdb, only in-frame clones are kept and a portion is missing. The sample shows about 680,000 clones, around 89% of them seen only once. Treatment here: roughly 18 received Ad26.COV2.S at low or high dose, single or two shots; five or six received placebo; per-sample allocation not given. Day 63 after the first vaccine or placebo injection was the time point for sampling. Germline V gives CDR1 SGHRS, CDR2 YFSETQ. Trimming at V came to 7 bases and at J to 1 base, leaving 0 bases not matched to a gene. The CDR3 loop spans 12 amino acids. Worth noting for this clone: Its antigen is as yet unknown. This specimen includes other DNA sequences encoding the same CDR3.

Here the sequenced sample was peripheral blood, taken in a trial of Ad26.COV2.S vaccine versus placebo. The source is a person aged 18-65 years who received the Ad26.COV2.S COVID-19 vaccine or a placebo. This chain links TRBV5-1 with TRBJ2-5; 8 bases are a match to TRBD1. As DNA, the CDR3 is TGCGCCAGCGGACAGGGCCAAGAGACCCAGTACTTC. Its protein product is CASGQGQETQYF.